This T cell receptor beta chain was profiled in a study of T cells in Graves' hyperthyroidism and ophthalmopathy. Germline lookup yields CDR1 SGHDN and CDR2 FVKESK. V lost 0 bases and J lost 1; bases outside the gene matches: 22. The length of the CDR3 is 22 residues. Remarks on this clonotype: Its antigen is undetermined.

The TCR beta CDR3 regions underwent amplification using RNA transcripts as the source. First-round RT-PCR targeting the TCR CDR3 was performed with the HTBI primer set. One entry per CDR3 protein results from TCRdb running MiXCR on the multiplex PCR reads. Here the sample spans 400,000 to 500,000 distinct CDR3 sequences, approximately 15% being singletons. Patients having uncontrolled infection, another autoimmune disease, pregnancy or lactation were not included. Diagnoses were made from clinical symptoms, serum measures (thyroxine and TRAb), thyroid ultrasound and orbital computed tomography. Regarding the study as a whole: It was a median about 6 months before onset that the model predicted ophthalmopathy.

The sample taken for sequencing was blood. The chain joins TRBV14 to TRBJ2-7, with 9 bases lining up with TRBD2. This sequence was found in a young woman with Graves' hyperthyroidism. The CDR3 sequence is CASSQDAFFGREGPSDSYEQYF. In nucleotides, the CDR3 is TGTGCCAGCAGCCAAGATGCCTTTTTCGGGCGGGAGGGCCCTTCAGATTCCTACGAGCAGTACTTC.